These 12 T cell receptor beta chains came from one sample sequenced in a study of Ad26.COV2.S vaccination and SARS-CoV-2 variants (dated by TCRdb to the early 2020s). The library was made by the immunoSEQ multiplex PCR assay. TCRdb retrieved this table from immuneACCESS and kept in-frame rearrangements only. Not all clones are present; in checked studies, unresolved V genes account for under half, and no reason is known for the remainder. The sample includes 300,000 to 350,000 clones, with 85% observed a single time. The top ten clones comprise 2% to 2.5% of the sample. The sample's treatment or condition label is to be understood as: over 15 received Ad26.COV2.S at low or high dose, single or two shots; 5 received placebo; per-sample allocation not given. Repertoires of vaccine and placebo recipients were sequenced from samples taken on day 63 after the first injection. The source material was peripheral blood, sampled in a trial of Ad26.COV2.S vaccine versus placebo. These TCRs come from a person aged 18-65 years who received the Ad26.COV2.S COVID-19 vaccine or a placebo.

The chain employs TRBV19 and TRBJ2-1, with 7 positions matching TRBD1. CDR1 and CDR2 from the germline V gene are LNHDA and SQIVND (reference sequence). J lost 0 bases, V lost 7 bases, and 12 bases had no gene match. The CDR3 consists of 17 residues. The CDR3 region has the DNA TGTGCCAGTACTCACGGACAGGCCCCGAGCTCCTACAATGAGCAGTTCTTC. Its protein product is CASTHGQAPSSYNEQFF.

The chain has TRBV28 and TRBJ1-1; TRBD1 might be the D (5 bases). Between the trimmed V and J ends, which lost 3 bases and 5 bases, there was a span of 13 bases. CDR3 length: 14 amino acids. Germline values: CDR1 MDHEN, CDR2 SYDVKM. The CDR3 nucleotides are TGTGCCAGCAGTTTCCCCGACAGTCGGACTGAAGCTTTCTTT. Protein: CASSFPDSRTEAFF. The variable domain in full, completed from reference TRBV28 and TRBJ1-1, reads DVKVTQSSRYLVKRTGEKVFLECVQDMDHENMFWYRQDPGLGLRLIYFSYDVKMKEKGDIPEGYSVSREKKERFSLILESASTNQTSMYLCASSFPDSRTEAFFGQGTRLTVV.

This clone was recorded a few times. This chain uses TRBV28 with TRBJ1-5; D unclear. The CDR3 is 14 amino acids. With 5 bases removed from V and 4 bases from J, the gap between germline ends came to 12 bases. Germline CDR1 MDHEN, CDR2 SYDVKM. The CDR3 spells CASSRMEPNQPQHF. The CDR3 DNA reads TGTGCCAGCAGTCGGATGGAGCCGAATCAGCCCCAGCATTTT.

Note on this clone: Other DNA sequences in this sample translate to the same CDR3. V and J are TRBV11-1 and TRBJ2-5; a possible D gene is TRBD2 (6 bases). The CDR3 sequence is 13 residues long. The germline V gene has CDR1 SGHAT and CDR2 FQDESV (reference sequence). The V end was cut by 1 base, the J end by 5 bases, with 8 bases between. Here the CDR3 reads CASSLGGGETQYF. The CDR3 nucleotides read TGTGCCAGCAGCTTAGGGGGAGGCGAGACCCAGTACTTC.

CDR3 amino acids: CASSFRGGDYGYTF. The CDR3 bases are TGTGCCAGCAGCTTTCGAGGGGGCGACTATGGCTACACCTTC. The chain carries TRBV7-3 and TRBJ1-2, with TRBD1 identical over 7 bases. This CDR3 is built from 14 residues. Per germline, CDR1 SGHTA and CDR2 FQGTGA. The V and J ends lost 3 bases and 3 bases, in that order; junction bases with no gene match: 4.

The V call is TRBV5-1, the J call TRBJ1-3; TRBD1 is a possible D gene (5 bases). Germline V lookup: CDR1 SGHRS, CDR2 YFSETQ. V was cut by 0 bases and J by 5 bases, with 18 bases left in between. This CDR3 region has 17 residues. CDR3: CASSLDLGTGVRNTIYF. The CDR3 DNA is TGCGCCAGCAGCTTGGATCTGGGGACGGGGGTTAGAAACACCATATATTTT.

The V gene is TRBV2, the J gene TRBJ2-2; D remains unclear. CDR3 length: 14 amino acids. Trimming left V 5 bases short and J 5 bases short, with 12 bases between. Germline V gene sequence: CDR1 SNHLY, CDR2 FYNNEI. The CDR3 is CASSQSPLTGELFF. CDR3 DNA: TGTGCCAGCAGTCAGTCCCCACTGACCGGGGAGCTGTTTTTT.

The chain is built from TRBV7-9 and TRBJ2-7, with D hard to call. The CDR3 covers 11 residues. Trimming left V 5 bases short and J 9 bases short, with 11 bases between. Germline loops: CDR1 SEHNR, CDR2 FQNEAQ (reference sequence). The CDR3 DNA reads as TGTGCCAGCAGCGATGGCCGTGGGCAGTACTTC. Residues: CASSDGRGQYF.

This rearrangement joins TRBV7-2 to TRBJ2-7; no clear D gene. The ends were cut back, 5 bases at V and 4 bases at J, with 9 bases in the middle. CDR1 SGHTA and CDR2 FQGNSA come from the germline V gene. The CDR3 runs to 12 residues. DNA for the CDR3: TGTGCCAGCAGCCGTGACCAATACGAGCAGTACTTC. Translation gives CASSRDQYEQYF. The complete variable domain, with remaining parts taken from reference TRBV7-2 and TRBJ2-7, reads GAGVSQSPSNKVTEKGKDVELRCDPISGHTALYWYRQSLGQGLEFLIYFQGNSAPDKSGLPSDRFSAERTGGSVSTLTIQRTQQEDSAVYLCASSRDQYEQYFGPGTRLTVT.

This chain links TRBV11-3 with TRBJ2-6; perhaps TRBD1 as D (6 bases). Germline V gives CDR1 SGHNT, CDR2 YENEEA. Trimming pared 4 bases from V and 2 bases from J, leaving 18 bases between. The CDR3 runs 18 residues. The CDR3, as DNA: TGTGCCAGCAGCTGGGAAAAAGACAGGATTGCTGGGGCCAACGTCCTGACTTTC. It codes for CASSWEKDRIAGANVLTF.

This chain links TRBV7-2 with TRBJ1-5; 7 bases line up with TRBD1. The CDR3 runs 15 residues. Germline-derived CDR1 and CDR2 are SGHTA and FQGNSA. Unmatched junction bases numbered 9, after V lost 1 base and J lost 9 bases. CDR3 in amino acids: CASSLEGAGRMPQHF. CDR3 coding DNA: TGTGCCAGCAGCTTAGAGGGGGCAGGCCGGATGCCCCAGCATTTT. Drawing the rest from reference TRBV7-2 and TRBJ1-5, the complete variable domain is GAGVSQSPSNKVTEKGKDVELRCDPISGHTALYWYRQSLGQGLEFLIYFQGNSAPDKSGLPSDRFSAERTGGSVSTLTIQRTQQEDSAVYLCASSLEGAGRMPQHFGDGTRLSIL.

This clone was detected once. Other DNA sequences in this sample translate to the same CDR3. The J gene is TRBJ2-7, the V gene TRBV25-1; possibly TRBD2 for D (5 bases). Germline CDR1 reads MGHDK; CDR2 reads SYGVNS. Trimming took off 1 base at V and 0 bases at J, with 7 bases between the two ends. The CDR3 has 14 residues. The CDR3 DNA follows: TGTGCCAGCAGTGAATCCGGACTCTCCTACGAGCAGTACTTC. Encoded protein: CASSESGLSYEQYF.